These 18 T cell receptor beta chains were sequenced from one sample in a study of T cells after yellow fever vaccination. MiXCR, run by TCRdb on the 5' RACE reads, gives a single entry per CDR3 protein. The top ten clones hold about 3.5% of a sample with around 250,000 distinct CDR3 sequences, about 5.2% of them seen once. Sequenced here: CD4+ T cells sorted from PBMCs, sampled on the day of the yellow fever booster vaccination. The origin of the receptors is a man younger than 30 who received the YFV17D yellow fever vaccine.

This clonotype was counted at least ten times. V is TRBV10-2 and J is TRBJ2-1; perhaps TRBD1 as D (5 bases). Germline CDR1 WSHSY, CDR2 SAAADI. V lost 1 base to trimming and J lost 4 bases, with 23 bases between them. The CDR3 has 19 residues. CDR3 bases: TGCGCCAGCAGTGAGTTACCGCCGACAGCCCGAACACAATACAATGAGCAGTTCTTC. Its protein product is CASSELPPTARTQYNEQFF.

This clonotype was recorded a few times. The chain recombines TRBV20-1 with TRBJ2-7, with D hard to call. This CDR3 region has 14 residues. The V end was cut by 4 bases, the J end by 2 bases, with 15 bases between. The germline V gene has CDR1 DFQATT and CDR2 SNEGSKA (reference sequence). The DNA for the CDR3 is TGCAGTGCTATCATGGGTAAAGGTCCCTACGAGCAGTACTTC. Protein sequence: CSAIMGKGPYEQYF.

The table lists this clonotype with a few counts. The chain couples TRBV7-2 to TRBJ2-5; D possibly corresponds to TRBD1 (5 bases). Trimming cost V 5 bases and J 7 bases, with 20 bases left between them. This CDR3 spans 15 amino acids. The germline gives CDR1 SGHTA, CDR2 FQGNSA. The CDR3 coding sequence is TGTGCCAGCAGCGCCGCAGGGTCGGTAATGGGGACCCAGTACTTC. This translates into CASSAAGSVMGTQYF.

This clonotype has only a few counts. CDR3 coding DNA: TGTGCCTGCTCACCCTTGGGACAGGGGGTGGGGAATGAGCAGTTCTTC. Its protein is CACSPLGQGVGNEQFF. The chain employs TRBV28 and TRBJ2-1, with 11 bases fitting TRBD1. After removal of 11 bases from V and 7 bases from J, the junction contained 16 bases not matched to a gene. The CDR3 contains 16 residues. Looked up from germline, CDR1 is MDHEN and CDR2 is SYDVKM.

This clonotype appeared a few times. The rearrangement joins TRBV7-6 to TRBJ1-1, with a tentative D call TRBD1 (5 bases). The CDR3 has 14 amino acids. The germline V gene has CDR1 SGHVS and CDR2 FNYEAQ. The V gene lost 4 bases and the J gene lost 6 bases, with 15 bases spanning the gap. The DNA for the CDR3 is TGTGCCAGCAGCTACCCAACGGGAGGGGCTGAAGCTTTCTTT. It translates to CASSYPTGGAEAFF.

At least ten counts were recorded for this clonotype. The rearrangement joins TRBV12-3 or TRBV12-4 to TRBJ2-1; D is undetermined. Trimming cost V 2 bases and J 13 bases, with 6 bases left between them. There are 10 residues in the CDR3. In nucleotides, the CDR3 is TGTGCCAGCAGTTTACGTGGACAGTTCTTC. Its translation: CASSLRGQFF.

This chain joins TRBV6-5 and TRBJ2-1, with 7 bases identical to TRBD1. The CDR3 is made up of 13 amino acids. The junction had 8 bases not matched to a gene; V was cut back by 5 bases and J by 10 bases. Germline V CDR1 and CDR2: MNHEY, SVGAGI. The CDR3 sequence is CASSSDRAREQFF. The CDR3 DNA follows: TGTGCCAGCAGTAGTGACAGGGCGAGGGAGCAGTTCTTC.

CDR3 coding DNA: TGTGCCAGCAGCTTAGCCCAGGGGCGCAGGAACTATGGCTACACCTTC. It encodes CASSLAQGRRNYGYTF. The gene calls are TRBV7-2 and TRBJ1-2; tentatively, D is TRBD1 (6 bases). The CDR3 is made up of 16 amino acids. Trimming stripped 0 bases from V and 2 bases from J, with 13 bases between. Germline loops: CDR1 SGHTA, CDR2 FQGNSA.

This clonotype was recorded a few times. This chain uses TRBV11-1 with TRBJ2-7, with D possibly TRBD1 on 6 matching bases. The germline V gene has CDR1 SGHAT and CDR2 FQDESV (reference sequence). Trimming pared 5 bases from V and 1 base from J, leaving 12 bases between. This CDR3 region has 14 residues. The CDR3 region is CASSPNRESYEQYV. The CDR3 coding sequence is TGTGCCAGCAGCCCAAACAGGGAGTCCTACGAGCAGTACGTC.

The chain has TRBV24-1 and TRBJ2-5, with 8 bases lining up with TRBD2. The CDR3 is made up of 17 amino acids. V shed 0 bases, J shed 4 bases, and the junction held 9 bases outside the gene matches. Germline CDR1 is KGHDR and CDR2 is SFDVKD. Here the CDR3 reads CATSDLRGGGPGETQYF. The CDR3 nucleotides are TGTGCCACCAGTGATTTGCGCGGCGGGGGGCCGGGAGAGACCCAGTACTTC.

This clonotype has a count of ten or more. This chain uses TRBV10-1 with TRBJ2-3, with D possibly TRBD1 on 6 matching bases. The V end was cut by 3 bases, the J end by 0 bases, with 13 bases between. This CDR3 spans 16 amino acids. CDR1 WNHNN and CDR2 SYGVQD come from the germline V gene (reference sequence). The CDR3 nucleotides read TGCGCCAGCAGTGAAACCGGGACATATAGCACAGATACGCAGTATTTT. This translates into CASSETGTYSTDTQYF.

Written as DNA, the CDR3 is TGCGCCAGCAGCTTGGGGAGCTTTTCAGATACGCAGTATTTT. This gives the protein CASSLGSFSDTQYF. The chain recombines TRBV5-1 with TRBJ2-3, with D uncertain. Between the trimmed V and J ends, which lost 0 bases and 4 bases, there was a span of 9 bases. This CDR3 region has 14 residues. Germline CDR1 reads SGHRS; CDR2 reads YFSETQ.

This clonotype was counted a few times. This chain connects TRBV28 to TRBJ1-2; no clear D gene. This CDR3 contains 12 residues. V lost 2 bases and J 8 bases, leaving 9 bases between the germline ends. The germline V gene has CDR1 MDHEN and CDR2 SYDVKM. As DNA, the CDR3 is TGTGCCAGCAGTTTACCCAGCAGAGGCTACACCTTC. The encoded protein is CASSLPSRGYTF.

The rearrangement uses TRBV5-4 and TRBJ2-7; D gene ambiguous. This CDR3 contains 14 residues. V lost 0 bases and J lost 4, with 11 bases in between. Germline V gene lookup returns CDR1 SGHNT and CDR2 YYREEE (reference sequence). This chain's CDR3 is CASSLGGFGYEQYF. CDR3 bases: TGTGCCAGCAGCTTGGGTGGGTTTGGGTACGAGCAGTACTTC.

About this clonotype itself: A much larger clone lies a single base off, so this may be a read error. This chain connects TRBV12-3 or TRBV12-4 to TRBJ1-1, with 8 bases fitting TRBD1. The CDR3 has 14 residues. J gave up 5 bases and V 7 bases, and 9 bases lay outside the gene matches. CDR3 nucleotides: TGTGCCAGCATTTTGTCCAGGGGGCGGACTGAAGCTTTCTTT. Translation gives CASILSRGRTEAFF.

This clonotype was counted only a few times. The rearrangement uses TRBV29-1 and TRBJ1-4; 8 bases fit TRBD1. The germline CDR1 and CDR2 sequences are SQVTM and ANQGSEA. The CDR3 runs to 13 residues. V gave up 3 bases and J gave up 8 bases; unmatched junction bases: 5. CDR3 in amino acids: CSVEGRGQEKLFF. Written as DNA, the CDR3 is TGCAGCGTTGAGGGCAGGGGGCAGGAAAAACTGTTTTTT.

This clonotype was picked up many times. This chain uses TRBV5-4 with TRBJ1-1, with D possibly matching TRBD1 (6 bases). CDR3 size: 14 residues. V gave up 7 bases and J gave up 3 bases, with 16 bases separating them. Germline values: CDR1 SGHNT, CDR2 YYREEE (reference sequence). Here the CDR3 reads CASSPRGGDTEAFF. CDR3 DNA sequence: TGTGCCAGCTCCCCAAGGGGGGGGGACACTGAAGCTTTCTTT.

This clonotype has just a few counts. The chain uses TRBV7-9 and TRBJ1-2, with D maybe TRBD1 (5 bases). Per the germline V gene, CDR1 is SEHNR and CDR2 is FQNEAQ (reference sequence). There are 14 residues in the CDR3. Trimming stripped 2 bases from V and 5 bases from J, with 12 bases between. For the CDR3, the DNA is TGTGCCAGCAGCTTATTTGCAGGGCCTTATGGCTACACCTTC. Residues: CASSLFAGPYGYTF.